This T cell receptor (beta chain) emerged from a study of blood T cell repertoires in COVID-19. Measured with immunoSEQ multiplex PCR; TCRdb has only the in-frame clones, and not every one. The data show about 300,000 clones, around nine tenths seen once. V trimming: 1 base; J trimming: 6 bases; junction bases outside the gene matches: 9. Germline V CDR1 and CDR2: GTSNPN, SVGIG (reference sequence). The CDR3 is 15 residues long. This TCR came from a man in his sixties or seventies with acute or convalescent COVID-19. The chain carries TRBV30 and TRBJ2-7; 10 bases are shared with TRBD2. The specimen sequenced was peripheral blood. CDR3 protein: CAWSASLAGVREQYF. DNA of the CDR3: TGTGCCTGGAGTGCTTCTCTAGCGGGAGTCCGCGAGCAGTACTTC.